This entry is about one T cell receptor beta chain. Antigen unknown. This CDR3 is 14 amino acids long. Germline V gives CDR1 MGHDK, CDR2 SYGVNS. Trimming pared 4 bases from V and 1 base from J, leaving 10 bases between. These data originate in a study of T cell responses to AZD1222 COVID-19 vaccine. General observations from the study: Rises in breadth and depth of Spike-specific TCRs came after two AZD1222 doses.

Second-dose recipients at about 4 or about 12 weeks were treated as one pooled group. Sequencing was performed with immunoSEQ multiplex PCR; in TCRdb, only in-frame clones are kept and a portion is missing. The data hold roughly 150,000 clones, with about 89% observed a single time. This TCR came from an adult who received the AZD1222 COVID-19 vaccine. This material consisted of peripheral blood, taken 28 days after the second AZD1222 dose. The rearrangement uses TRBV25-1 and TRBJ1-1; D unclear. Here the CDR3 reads CASSVAGKNTEAFF. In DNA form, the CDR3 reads TGTGCCAGCAGTGTGGCCGGTAAGAACACTGAAGCTTTCTTT. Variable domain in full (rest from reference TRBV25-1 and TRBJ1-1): EADIYQTPRYLVIGTGKKITLECSQTMGHDKMYWYQQDPGMELHLIHYSYGVNSTEKGDLSSESTVSRIRTEHFPLTLESARPSHTSQYLCASSVAGKNTEAFFGQGTRLTVV.